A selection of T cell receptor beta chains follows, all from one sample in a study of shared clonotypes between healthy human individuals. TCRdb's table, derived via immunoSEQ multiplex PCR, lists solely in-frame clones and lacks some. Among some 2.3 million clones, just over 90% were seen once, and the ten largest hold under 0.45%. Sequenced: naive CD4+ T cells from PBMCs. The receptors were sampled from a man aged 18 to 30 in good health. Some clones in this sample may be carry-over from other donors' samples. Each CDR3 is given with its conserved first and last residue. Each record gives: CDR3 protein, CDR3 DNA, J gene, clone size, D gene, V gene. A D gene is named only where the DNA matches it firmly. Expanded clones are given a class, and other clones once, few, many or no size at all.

CASSLEGLAGAETQYF	TGCGCCAGCAGCTTGGAAGGACTAGCGGGCGCAGAGACCCAGTACTTC	TRBJ2-5	once	TRBD2	TRBV5-1
CAWSSRVEEKLFF	TGTGCCTGGAGTTCCAGGGTTGAAGAAAAACTGTTTTTT	TRBJ1-4	NA	NA	TRBV30
CASSVDSGREQYF	TGTGCCAGCAGCGTAGATTCAGGGAGGGAGCAGTACTTC	TRBJ2-7	NA	NA	TRBV9
CASSPPANYGYTF	TGTGCCAGCTCACCCCCAGCTAACTATGGCTACACCTTC	TRBJ1-2	few	NA	TRBV18
CAWGENTGELFF	TGTGCCTGGGGGGAGAACACCGGGGAGCTGTTTTTT	TRBJ2-2	NA	NA	TRBV30
CASSLNLGQGAGQETQYF	TGTGCCAGCAGCTTAAACCTCGGACAGGGGGCGGGTCAAGAGACCCAGTACTTC	TRBJ2-5	NA	TRBD1	TRBV11-2
CASRLVGTSSYNEQFF	TGTGCCAGCAGGCTGGTCGGGACAAGCTCCTACAATGAGCAGTTCTTC	TRBJ2-1	NA	NA	TRBV7-3
CSARGLAGYEQYF	TGCAGCGCCAGGGGCTTAGCGGGGTACGAGCAGTACTTC	TRBJ2-7	NA	TRBD2	TRBV29-1
CASSVAEAGGPTGELFF	TGTGCCAGCAGCGTAGCGGAAGCGGGAGGGCCTACCGGGGAGCTGTTTTTT	TRBJ2-2	NA	TRBD2	TRBV9
CASSPSDRGMNTEAFF	TGCGCCAGCAGCCCCTCGGACCGCGGGATGAACACTGAAGCTTTCTTT	TRBJ1-1	NA	NA	TRBV10-1
CSVDRGRETQYF	TGCAGCGTTGACAGAGGACGAGAGACCCAGTACTTC	TRBJ2-5	NA	NA	TRBV29-1
CASSPQGRLSGYTF	TGTGCCAGCAGTCCGCAGGGCAGGCTCTCGGGCTACACCTTC	TRBJ1-2	NA	NA	TRBV27
CASSLYWGETYEQYF	TGTGCCAGCAGTTTATACTGGGGGGAAACCTACGAGCAGTACTTC	TRBJ2-7	NA	NA	TRBV27
CASSVDTNQPQHF	TGTGCCAGCAGCGTCGACACAAATCAGCCCCAGCATTTT	TRBJ1-5	NA	NA	TRBV2
CASSNPGQGYNEQFF	TGTGCCAGCAGCAATCCGGGACAGGGGTACAATGAGCAGTTCTTC	TRBJ2-1	NA	TRBD1	TRBV7-2
CASSLNQRAHEQFF	TGTGCCAGCAGTTTGAACCAAAGGGCGCATGAGCAGTTCTTC	TRBJ2-1	NA	NA	TRBV28
CASSRGLADEQYF	TGTGCCAGCAGCCGCGGACTAGCCGACGAGCAGTACTTC	TRBJ2-7	once	TRBD2	TRBV7-3
CASSLDPGGLMDTEAFF	TGTGCCAGCAGCTTAGATCCGGGGGGGCTGATGGACACTGAAGCTTTCTTT	TRBJ1-1	NA	NA	TRBV11-3
CASGRVGETQYF	TGTGCCAGTGGCAGGGTCGGGGAGACCCAGTACTTC	TRBJ2-5	once	NA	TRBV19
CASSVGPSGNYGYTF	TGTGCCAGCAGCGTAGGGCCCTCGGGTAACTATGGCTACACCTTC	TRBJ1-2	NA	NA	TRBV9
CASSSKTSGNTGELFF	TGTGCCAGCAGCTCAAAGACTAGCGGGAACACCGGGGAGCTGTTTTTT	TRBJ2-2	NA	TRBD2	TRBV5-4
CASSVFGQGAGYTF	TGTGCCAGCAGTGTTTTCGGACAGGGCGCTGGCTACACCTTC	TRBJ1-2	NA	TRBD1	TRBV2
CASSQRRDRSYNEQFF	TGTGCCAGCAGCCAGCGGAGGGACAGATCCTACAATGAGCAGTTCTTC	TRBJ2-1	NA	NA	TRBV6-6
CASSERLLGEQYF	TGTGCCAGCAGTGAACGGTTGTTGGGAGAGCAGTACTTC	TRBJ2-7	NA	NA	TRBV25-1
CASSVDQGAENEQFF	TGTGCCAGCAGCGTAGACCAGGGGGCGGAGAATGAGCAGTTCTTC	TRBJ2-1	NA	TRBD1	TRBV9
CASSTLGQTDGYTF	TGTGCCAGTAGTACCCTCGGACAGACCGATGGCTACACCTTC	TRBJ1-2	NA	NA	TRBV19
CASSLGGFYGYTF	TGTGCCAGCAGCTTGGGAGGCTTCTATGGCTACACCTTC	TRBJ1-2	NA	NA	TRBV5-4
CASSQAGGPLTSEKLFF	TGTGCCAGCAGCCAAGCGGGGGGACCTCTAACTAGTGAAAAACTGTTTTTT	TRBJ1-4	NA	NA	TRBV4-2
CASSGEGVNYGYTF	TGTGCCAGCAGCGGGGAAGGGGTCAACTATGGCTACACCTTC	TRBJ1-2	NA	NA	TRBV2
CAWTPGGPYEQYF	TGTGCCTGGACCCCTGGGGGGCCATACGAGCAGTACTTC	TRBJ2-7	NA	NA	TRBV30
CASSSGQGFNQPQHF	TGTGCCAGCAGCTCGGGACAGGGGTTCAATCAGCCCCAGCATTTT	TRBJ1-5	NA	TRBD1	TRBV11-2